One sample yielded the 16 T cell receptor beta chains listed below, sequenced in a study of blood T cell repertoires in COVID-19. TCRdb's table, derived via immunoSEQ multiplex PCR, lists solely in-frame clones and lacks some. The sample contains around 200,000 clones, 86% of which appear only once. The sequenced sample consisted of PBMCs or T cells enriched from blood (not recorded which). The receptors here all came from a young woman who had been exposed to COVID-19.

This chain joins TRBV9 and TRBJ2-7; 9 nucleotides line up with TRBD1. V dropped 3 bases and J dropped 3; count of bases not matched to a gene: 7. The CDR3 extends over 15 amino acids. Germline assignment: CDR1 SGDLS and CDR2 YYNGEE. The CDR3 loop is CASSGGRTGDYEQYF. The CDR3 bases are TGTGCCAGCAGCGGAGGCCGGACAGGGGACTACGAGCAGTACTTC. The whole variable domain, filled in from reference TRBV9 and TRBJ2-7, reads DSGVTQTPKHLITATGQRVTLRCSPRSGDLSVYWYQQSLDQGLQFLIQYYNGEERAKGNILERFSAQQFPDLHSELNLSSLELGDSALYFCASSGGRTGDYEQYFGPGTRLTVT.

The chain's CDR3 is CASHGGKGTGELFF. The CDR3 coding sequence is TGTGCCAGCCACGGGGGAAAAGGCACCGGGGAGCTGTTTTTT. The chain links TRBV11-2 to TRBJ2-2; D is perhaps TRBD2 (6 bases). Germline-derived CDR1 and CDR2 are SGHAT and FQNNGV. The V end was cut by 8 bases, the J end by 4 bases, with 14 bases between. The CDR3 loop spans 14 amino acids.

V and J are TRBV19 and TRBJ1-2; TRBD1 aligns across 9 bases. J lost 4 bases, V lost 6 bases, and 9 bases had no gene match. Germline CDR1 LNHDA, CDR2 SQIVND (reference sequence). This CDR3 has 15 amino acids. CDR3 sequence (DNA): TGTGCCAGTAGCGGGGACAGGGAGGTGGTCTATGGCTACACCTTC. This codes for CASSGDREVVYGYTF.

The table lists this clone with a count of one. CDR3 nucleotide sequence: TGTGCCACCAGTGATTTGATGGGGGGAGTCAACACCGGGGAGCTGTTTTTT. Protein product: CATSDLMGGVNTGELFF. The V gene is TRBV24-1, the J gene TRBJ2-2; possibly TRBD2 for D (6 bases). Germline CDR1 is KGHDR and CDR2 is SFDVKD. The CDR3 is 17 amino acids. The ends were cut back, 0 bases at V and 2 bases at J, with 12 bases in the middle.

The chain recombines TRBV19 with TRBJ1-6; 8 bases map to TRBD1. The CDR3 has 17 residues. Germline V gives CDR1 LNHDA, CDR2 SQIVND (reference sequence). V lost 4 bases to trimming and J lost 7 bases; unmatched junction nucleotides: 12. The CDR3 reads CASSTQPDRVGNSPLHF. The CDR3 bases are TGTGCCAGTAGTACCCAACCGGACAGGGTAGGAAATTCACCCCTCCACTTT.

This CDR3 is CASSARSGGSYNEQFF. DNA of the CDR3: TGTGCCAGCAGCGCCCGGTCAGGCGGGTCCTACAATGAGCAGTTCTTC. The rearrangement links TRBV21-1 to TRBJ2-1; TRBD2 reflects the table's D call only, with no check against the DNA. TRBV21-1 is a recognized pseudogene. The CDR3 totals 16 residues.

The chain combines TRBV19 with TRBJ2-2; D is perhaps TRBD2 (6 bases). V lost 4 bases and J 6 bases, leaving 6 bases between the germline ends. From germline, CDR1 is LNHDA and CDR2 SQIVND (reference sequence). The CDR3 is made up of 12 amino acids. The CDR3 protein is CASSRGAGELFF. The CDR3 region has the DNA TGTGCCAGTAGTAGGGGGGCCGGGGAGCTGTTTTTT.

The rearrangement links TRBV21-1 to TRBJ1-5. TRBV21-1 is recorded as a pseudogene. The CDR3 sequence is 17 residues long. CDR3 nucleotides: TGTGCCAGCAGCAAAGCTTGGGTTGGGGGGAACAATCAGCCCCAGCATTTT. Encoded protein: CASSKAWVGGNNQPQHF.

The rearrangement links TRBV30 to TRBJ2-1, with D perhaps matching TRBD1 (6 bases). Germline-derived CDR1 and CDR2 are GTSNPN and SVGIG (reference sequence). V was shortened by 2 bases and J by 5 bases, with 10 bases between the two germline ends. The CDR3 loop spans 13 amino acids. CDR3 sequence: CAWSQHRDNEQFF. CDR3 DNA: TGTGCCTGGAGTCAGCACAGGGACAATGAGCAGTTCTTC.

CDR3 sequence (DNA): TGTGCCTGGAGGGCAGTGGGGGAGGCATCGAATGGCTACACCTTC. Encoded protein: CAWRAVGEASNGYTF. This chain uses TRBV30 with TRBJ1-2; tentatively, D is TRBD1 (5 bases). Looked up from germline, CDR1 is GTSNPN and CDR2 is SVGIG (reference sequence). Trimming left V 3 bases short and J 6 bases short, with 20 bases between. CDR3 length equals 15 residues.

As DNA, the CDR3 is TGTGCCAGCAGCTTTGTCAGTTCAGATTCCTACGAGCAGTACTTC. The encoded protein is CASSFVSSDSYEQYF. This chain uses TRBV5-6 with TRBJ2-7; D is ambiguous. This CDR3 region has 15 residues. CDR1 is SGHDT and CDR2 is YYEEEE in the germline V gene. V dropped 2 bases and J dropped 1 base, with 13 bases sitting between them.

The chain uses TRBV12-3 or TRBV12-4 and TRBJ1-1; possibly TRBD1 for D (6 bases). The ends were cut back, 8 bases at V and 5 bases at J, with 15 bases in the middle. This CDR3 comprises 13 residues. The CDR3 nucleotides are TGTGCCAGCGGGGGGGCGCCGGGGACTGAAGCTTTCTTT. Translation: CASGGAPGTEAFF.

The chain recombines TRBV29-1 with TRBJ2-2; 8 bases align to TRBD2. There are 17 residues in the CDR3. The V gene end was trimmed by 3 bases and the J gene end by 6 bases; junction bases not matched to a gene: 15. Germline V gives CDR1 SQVTM, CDR2 ANQGSEA. The CDR3 nucleotides read TGCAGCGTTGAGGCTAGCGGGCATTATGGGGCTCCCGGGGAGCTGTTTTTT. Translating it yields CSVEASGHYGAPGELFF.

The chain couples TRBV5-4 to TRBJ2-3; tentatively, D is TRBD1 (5 bases). The CDR3 consists of 16 residues. V was clipped by 0 bases and J by 0 bases, with 11 bases between them. Germline V gene sequence: CDR1 SGHNT, CDR2 YYREEE (reference sequence). The CDR3 nucleotides are TGTGCCAGCAGCTTGGCCCCGACAGAAAGCACAGATACGCAGTATTTT. Amino acids: CASSLAPTESTDTQYF.

This clone appeared a single time. J is TRBJ2-7 and V is TRBV29-1, with 13 bases fitting TRBD2. Germline CDR1 and CDR2: SQVTM and ANQGSEA. The ends lost 4 bases at V and 3 bases at J; junction bases unmatched: 3. The length of the CDR3 is 14 residues. Here the CDR3 DNA reads TGCAGCGTTGTGAGGACTAGCGGGAGCTACGAGCAGTACTTC. Residues: CSVVRTSGSYEQYF.

This clone was picked up one time. The chain combines TRBV2 with TRBJ1-4, with TRBD1 identical over 9 bases. Germline V CDR1 and CDR2: SNHLY, FYNNEI. Trimming cost V 3 bases and J 10 bases; bases outside gene matches: 6. CDR3 length equals 14 residues. CDR3 DNA: TGTGCCAGCAGTGACGGGACAGGGTTGGGAAAACTGTTTTTT. It encodes CASSDGTGLGKLFF. The variable domain in full, completed from reference TRBV2 and TRBJ1-4, reads EPEVTQTPSHQVTQMGQEVILRCVPISNHLYFYWYRQILGQKVEFLVSFYNNEISEKSEIFDDQFSVERPDGSNFTLKIRSTKLEDSAMYFCASSDGTGLGKLFFGSGTQLSVL.